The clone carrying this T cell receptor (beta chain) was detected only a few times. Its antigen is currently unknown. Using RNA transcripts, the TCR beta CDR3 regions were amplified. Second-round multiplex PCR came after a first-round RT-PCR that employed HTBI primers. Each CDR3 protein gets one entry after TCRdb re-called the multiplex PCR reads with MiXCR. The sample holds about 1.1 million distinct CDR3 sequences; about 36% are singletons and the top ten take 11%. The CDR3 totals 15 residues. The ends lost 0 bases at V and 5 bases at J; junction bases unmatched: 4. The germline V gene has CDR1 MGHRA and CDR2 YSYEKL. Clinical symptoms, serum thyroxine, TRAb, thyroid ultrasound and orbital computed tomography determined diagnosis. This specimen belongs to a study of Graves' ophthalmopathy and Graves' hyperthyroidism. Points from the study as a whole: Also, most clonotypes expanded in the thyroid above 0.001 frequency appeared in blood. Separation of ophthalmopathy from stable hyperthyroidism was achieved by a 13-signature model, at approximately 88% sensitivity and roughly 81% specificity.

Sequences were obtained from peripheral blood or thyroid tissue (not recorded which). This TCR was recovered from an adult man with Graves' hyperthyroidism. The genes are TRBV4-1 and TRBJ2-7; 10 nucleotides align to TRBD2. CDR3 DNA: TGCGCCAGCAGCCAAGATCCTAGCGGGAGCAACGAGCAGTACTTC. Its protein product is CASSQDPSGSNEQYF.